A single sample gave rise to the 22 T cell receptor beta chains below, sequenced in a study of T cell clonality in common variable immunodeficiency. Sequencing used immunoSEQ multiplex PCR; TCRdb keeps in-frame clones, though not all of them. The sample lists 40,000 to 45,000 clones, none appearing once, the ten largest making up about 10%. Sequencing used peripheral blood mononuclear cells. These receptors all come from a person between 18 and 70 years old in good health.

This CDR3 reads CASSSSGGGLDTQYF. CDR3 DNA, as far as it was read: TGTGCCAGCAGCTCTAGCGGGGGGGGGTTAGATACG. The rearrangement uses TRBV7-2 and TRBJ2-3; TRBD2 aligns across 12 bases. Coverage ceases 3 residues before the CDR3 finishes, and the germline J gene fills in the end. Losses at the gene ends were 4 bases for V and 5 bases for J; bases not matched to a gene: 4. Germline-derived CDR1 and CDR2 are SGHTA and FQGNSA. The CDR3 is 15 amino acids.

This clone was found many times. The read finishes 3 residues shy of the CDR3 end, and the germline J gene is used to complete it. The chain couples TRBV2 to TRBJ1-2; D possibly corresponds to TRBD1 (5 bases). The CDR3 contains 15 residues. Germline V gives CDR1 SNHLY, CDR2 FYNNEI. Trimming took off 1 base at V and 4 bases at J, with 13 bases between the two ends. CDR3 region: CASSEGGLNIYGYTF. The sequenced part of the CDR3 DNA is TGTGCCAGCAGTGAAGGGGGACTAAATATCTATGGC.

This clone occurred many times. The read halts 3 residues ahead of the CDR3 end, with the missing end drawn from the germline J gene. Other DNA sequences in this sample translate to the same CDR3. The V call is TRBV19, the J call TRBJ1-5; 9 bases are shared with TRBD1. CDR1 is LNHDA and CDR2 is SQIVND in the germline V gene (reference sequence). The CDR3 contains 15 residues. J was trimmed by 5 bases and V by 6 bases; bases with no gene match: 8. CDR3 protein: CASRRGTGTDQPQHF. The part of the CDR3 DNA that was read is TGTGCCAGTAGACGTGGGACAGGGACCGATCAGCCC. Variable domain in full (rest from reference TRBV19 and TRBJ1-5): DGGITQSPKYLFRKEGQNVTLSCEQNLNHDAMYWYRQDPGQGLRLIYYSQIVNDFQKGDIAEGYSVSREKKESFPLTVTSAQKNPTAFYLCASRRGTGTDQPQHFGDGTRLSIL.

Many counts were recorded for this clone. The read comes to an end 3 residues before the CDR3 does, leaving the germline J gene to fill in the end. The chain joins TRBV7-8 to TRBJ1-5; D not certain. V lost 2 bases and J lost 5, with 4 bases in between. The CDR3 loop spans 12 amino acids. Germline assignment: CDR1 SGHVS and CDR2 FQNEAQ. The CDR3: CASSLIDQPQHF. The DNA read from the CDR3 is TGTGCCAGCAGCTTAATAGATCAGCCC.

There are many counts of this clone. The read halts 3 residues ahead of the CDR3 end, with the missing end drawn from the germline J gene. This chain connects TRBV11-2 to TRBJ2-7, with D possibly being TRBD1 or TRBD2 (7 bases each). Trimming removed 10 bases from V and 5 bases from J, with 21 bases in between. CDR1 is SGHAT and CDR2 is FQNNGV in the germline V gene. The CDR3 covers 14 residues. CDR3 loop: CATRRVGGGNEQYF. CDR3 bases read: TGTGCCACCCGCCGGGTGGGAGGGGGCAACGAG.

A few counts support this clone. The CDR3 end falls 3 residues outside the read, so it is completed with the germline J gene. The chain has TRBV6-4 and TRBJ2-1; tentatively, D is TRBD1 (7 bases). V was clipped by 4 bases and J by 0 bases, with 10 bases between them. CDR3 length: 15 amino acids. Looked up from germline, CDR1 is MRHNA and CDR2 is SNTAGT. Incomplete CDR3 DNA: TGTGCCAGCAGTGGACAGGGAGGCTCCTACAATGAG. Encoded protein: CASSGQGGSYNE. The full CDR3 reads CASSGQGGSYNEQFF.

The sample holds a few counts of this clone. The DNA ends 3 residues before the CDR3 does, and the rest of the CDR3 is filled in from the germline J gene. The chain combines TRBV6-2 or TRBV6-3 with TRBJ1-1; 7 nucleotides agree with TRBD1. The CDR3 totals 13 residues. Germline trimming cut 6 bases from V and 4 bases from J; bases unmatched to any gene: 5. CDR1 is MNHEY and CDR2 is SVGEGT in the germline V gene. The part of the CDR3 DNA that was read is TGTGCCAGCAGAGCCACAGGGGCCACTGAA. It yields the protein CASRATGATE. Given in full, the CDR3 is CASRATGATEAFF.

This clone was seen at least ten times. The CDR3 end is not reached by the read, which stops 3 residues before it; the germline J gene fills it in. The rearrangement joins TRBV10-1 to TRBJ2-5; 7 bases are shared with TRBD2. CDR3 size: 17 residues. Unmatched junction bases numbered 10, after V lost 2 bases and J lost 1 base. The V gene's germline CDR1 is WNHNN and CDR2 SYGVQD (reference sequence). The CDR3 is CASSEIGEGGLQETQYF. CDR3 DNA, as far as it was read: TGCGCCAGCAGTGAGATCGGGGAGGGAGGGCTCCAAGAGACC.

This clone was detected many times. The read ends 3 residues shy of where the CDR3 ends; the end is completed using the germline J gene. The chain carries TRBV18 and TRBJ2-3; 8 positions match TRBD1. V lost 4 bases to trimming and J lost 3 bases; unmatched junction nucleotides: 6. The V gene's germline CDR1 is KGHSH and CDR2 LQKENI. The CDR3 has 15 amino acids. The CDR3 here is CASSQTTGETDTQYF. Partial CDR3 DNA: TGTGCCAGCTCACAAACGACAGGGGAAACAGATACG.

There are many counts of this clone. The sequence runs out 3 residues before the end of the CDR3; the remainder is reconstructed from the germline J gene. This chain links TRBV6-1 with TRBJ2-7; tentatively, D is TRBD2 (6 bases). Trimming removed 4 bases at V and 0 bases at J, with 10 bases between. The CDR3 loop spans 14 amino acids. The germline V gene has CDR1 MNHNS and CDR2 SASEGT. This chain's CDR3 is CASSARGSSYEQYF. CDR3 DNA, as far as it was read: TGTGCCAGCAGTGCACGGGGGAGCTCCTACGAG.

This clone was detected many times. The CDR3 extends 3 residues past the end of the read, so its final part is completed from the germline J gene. This chain links TRBV9 with TRBJ1-1; 10 bases fit TRBD1. The trim removed 3 bases at V and 5 bases at J, leaving 10 bases unmatched. From germline, CDR1 is SGDLS and CDR2 YYNGEE. CDR3 length: 16 amino acids. CDR3 sequence reads: CASSASDRGVGTEAFF. The DNA read from the CDR3 is TGTGCCAGCAGCGCATCGGACAGGGGGGTTGGAACTGAA.

This clone appeared many times. With the read ending 3 residues before the CDR3 end, the germline J gene is used to fill in that end. The V and J genes are TRBV7-6 and TRBJ1-5, with D uncertain. Trimming stripped 3 bases from V and 4 bases from J, with 16 bases between. From germline, CDR1 is SGHVS and CDR2 FNYEAQ. This CDR3 comprises 16 residues. Partial CDR3 DNA: TGTGCCAGCAGCTTCGGAGAACAGAACTTAAATCAGCCC. Residues: CASSFGEQNLNQP. The CDR3, in full, reads CASSFGEQNLNQPQHF.

This clone occurred many times. The DNA ends 3 residues before the CDR3 does, and the rest of the CDR3 is filled in from the germline J gene. V usage is TRBV20-1 and J usage is TRBJ1-1; D remains ambiguous. Germline CDR1 is DFQATT and CDR2 is SNEGSKA (reference sequence). The V end was cut by 4 bases, the J end by 3 bases, with 6 bases between. CDR3 length equals 11 residues. CDR3 region: CSANRDTEAFF. The CDR3 DNA, read in part, is TGCAGTGCTAATAGAGACACTGAA.

This clone was counted at least ten times. The CDR3 end is not reached by the read, which stops 3 residues before it; the germline J gene fills it in. The chain has TRBV7-2 and TRBJ1-2; a weak D match, TRBD1 (6 bases). The CDR3 length is 12 residues. Trimming removed 4 bases from V and 5 bases from J, with 8 bases in between. Germline CDR1 SGHTA, CDR2 FQGNSA. Partial CDR3 DNA: TGTGCCAGCAGCTCACAGGGATATGGC. The encoded protein is CASSSQGYG. The entire CDR3 protein reads CASSSQGYGYTF.

About this clone: The read ends 3 residues early relative to the CDR3; the germline J gene fills the gap. V usage is TRBV5-1 and J usage is TRBJ1-5; 8 nucleotides align to TRBD1. Trimming removed 7 bases from V and 0 bases from J; junction bases left unmatched: 12. CDR3 size: 17 residues. CDR1 and CDR2 from the germline V gene are SGHRS and YFSETQ. The CDR3 is CASHSDRGSYSNQPQHF. CDR3 bases read: TGCGCCAGCCACTCCGACAGGGGATCCTATAGCAATCAGCCC. Using reference TRBV5-1 and TRBJ1-5 for the parts outside the CDR3, the full variable domain is KAGVTQTPRYLIKTRGQQVTLSCSPISGHRSVSWYQQTPGQGLQFLFEYFSETQRNKGNFPGRFSGRQFSNSRSEMNVSTLELGDSALYLCASHSDRGSYSNQPQHFGDGTRLSIL.

This clone occurred many times. The CDR3 end lies 3 residues beyond the end of the read and is filled in from the germline J gene. The V gene is TRBV2, the J gene TRBJ2-3, with D maybe TRBD1 (6 bases). The V and J ends lost 5 bases and 4 bases respectively, with 16 bases between them. The germline V gene has CDR1 SNHLY and CDR2 FYNNEI. CDR3 size: 15 residues. The CDR3: CASSPGRGAPDTQYF. The CDR3 DNA, read in part, is TGTGCCAGCAGTCCAGGCAGGGGAGCCCCAGATACG.

Ten or more counts support this clone. The CDR3 goes on 3 residues after the read ends, and that part is filled in from the germline J gene. The V and J genes are TRBV5-8 and TRBJ2-6; 7 nucleotides align to TRBD1. The ends lost 5 bases at V and 1 base at J; junction bases unmatched: 3. CDR1 SGHTS and CDR2 YDEGEE come from the germline V gene. CDR3 length equals 15 residues. CDR3 DNA (partial): TGTGCCAGCAGGCAGACAGGGTCTGGGGCCAACGTC. It translates to CASRQTGSGANV. The whole CDR3 is CASRQTGSGANVLTF.

This clone occurred many times. The read gets to within 3 residues of the CDR3 end, and the germline J gene fills in the rest. The V call is TRBV9, the J call TRBJ1-5; TRBD1 aligns across 7 bases. J gave up 3 bases and V 3 bases, and 3 bases lay outside the gene matches. The CDR3 is made up of 14 amino acids. The germline CDR1 and CDR2 sequences are SGDLS and YYNGEE. The CDR3 sequence is CASSAGTDNQPQHF. The sequenced CDR3 bases are TGTGCCAGCAGCGCCGGGACAGACAATCAGCCC.

Ten or more counts support this clone. The read finishes 3 residues shy of the CDR3 end, and the germline J gene is used to complete it. The V call is TRBV7-2, the J call TRBJ2-7; D remains ambiguous. Trimming removed 2 bases from V and 3 bases from J, with 11 bases in between. The germline V gene has CDR1 SGHTA and CDR2 FQGNSA. CDR3 length: 14 amino acids. The CDR3 region is CASSLSPRGYEQYF. CDR3 DNA, as far as it was read: TGTGCCAGCAGCTTATCCCCTAGAGGCTACGAG.

Ten or more counts support this clone. The DNA ends 3 residues before the CDR3 does, and the rest of the CDR3 is filled in from the germline J gene. The V gene is TRBV28, the J gene TRBJ1-5, with TRBD1 matching 8 bases. After removal of 7 bases from V and 7 bases from J, the junction contained 12 bases not matched to a gene. This CDR3 has 15 residues. Germline V gene sequence: CDR1 MDHEN, CDR2 SYDVKM. CDR3 DNA, as far as it was read: TGTGCCAGCACCACTCTGGACAGGGTGAGGCAGCCC. Translated: CASTTLDRVRQP. The whole CDR3 sequence is CASTTLDRVRQPQHF. Full variable domain (outside the CDR3, taken from reference TRBV28 and TRBJ1-5): DVKVTQSSRYLVKRTGEKVFLECVQDMDHENMFWYRQDPGLGLRLIYFSYDVKMKEKGDIPEGYSVSREKKERFSLILESASTNQTSMYLCASTTLDRVRQPQHFGDGTRLSIL.

This clone was counted many times. The CDR3 is cut off 3 residues early in the read; its end comes from the germline J gene. Other nucleotide sequences in the sample specify the same CDR3. The genes are TRBV6-4 and TRBJ2-1, with 10 bases aligning to TRBD2. CDR3 size: 15 residues. Germline lookup yields CDR1 MRHNA and CDR2 SNTAGT. With 0 bases clipped from V and 6 bases from J, the junction kept 2 bases outside the gene matches. CDR3 DNA (partial): TGTGCCAGCAGTGACTCGAGCGGGGGGGCCAATGAG. Its translation: CASSDSSGGANE. The entire CDR3 reads CASSDSSGGANEQFF.

This clone was recorded at least ten times. The CDR3 end falls 3 residues outside the read, so it is completed with the germline J gene. The V gene is TRBV4-2, the J gene TRBJ2-2; D is unresolved. Germline CDR1 LGHNA, CDR2 YNFKEQ. Trimming took off 1 base at V and 5 bases at J, with 11 bases between the two ends. This CDR3 is built from 15 residues. The CDR3 DNA, read in part, is TGTGCCAGCAGCCAAGGATTCTACGGGACCGGGGAG. Translated, it gives CASSQGFYGTGE. The entire CDR3 protein is CASSQGFYGTGELFF.